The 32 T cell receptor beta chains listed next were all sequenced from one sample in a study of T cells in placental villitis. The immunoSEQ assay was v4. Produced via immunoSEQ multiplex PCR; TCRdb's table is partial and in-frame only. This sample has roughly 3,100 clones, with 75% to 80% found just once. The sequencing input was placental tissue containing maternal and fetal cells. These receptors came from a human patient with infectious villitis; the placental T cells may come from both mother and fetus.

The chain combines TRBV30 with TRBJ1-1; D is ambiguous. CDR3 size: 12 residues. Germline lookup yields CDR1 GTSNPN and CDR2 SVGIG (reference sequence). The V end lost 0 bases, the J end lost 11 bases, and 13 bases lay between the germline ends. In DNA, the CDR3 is TGTGCCTGGAGTGTAACGGCTAAGGCGGCTTTCTTT. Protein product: CAWSVTAKAAFF.

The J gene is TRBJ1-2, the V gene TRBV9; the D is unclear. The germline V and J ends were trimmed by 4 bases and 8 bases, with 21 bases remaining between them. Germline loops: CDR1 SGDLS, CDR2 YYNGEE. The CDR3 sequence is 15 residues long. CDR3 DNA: TGTGCCAGCAGCTCGTCAATGACCAATTCCGGGGGCTACACCTTC. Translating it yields CASSSSMTNSGGYTF.

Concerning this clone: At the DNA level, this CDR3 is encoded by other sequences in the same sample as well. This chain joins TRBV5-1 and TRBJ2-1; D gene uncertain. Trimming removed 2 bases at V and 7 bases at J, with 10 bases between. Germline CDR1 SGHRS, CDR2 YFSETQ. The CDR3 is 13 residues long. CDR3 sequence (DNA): TGCGCCAGCAGCTTTGCGATTAGGAATGAGCAGTTCTTC. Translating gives CASSFAIRNEQFF.

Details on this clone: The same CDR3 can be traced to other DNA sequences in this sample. CDR3 nucleotides: TGTGCCAGCAGTTACGGCGGTACTGAAGCTTTCTTT. Amino acids: CASSYGGTEAFF. The genes are TRBV6-5 and TRBJ1-1; D gene uncertain. The CDR3 runs 12 residues. Germline CDR1 and CDR2: MNHEY and SVGAGI. V was clipped by 2 bases and J by 5 bases, with 6 bases between them.

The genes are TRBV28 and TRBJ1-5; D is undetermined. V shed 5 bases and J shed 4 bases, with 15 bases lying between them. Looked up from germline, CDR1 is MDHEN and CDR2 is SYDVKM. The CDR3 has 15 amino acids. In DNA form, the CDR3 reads TGTGCCAGCAGTATGGAGGCCCTGGGGAATCAGCCCCAGCATTTT. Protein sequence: CASSMEALGNQPQHF.

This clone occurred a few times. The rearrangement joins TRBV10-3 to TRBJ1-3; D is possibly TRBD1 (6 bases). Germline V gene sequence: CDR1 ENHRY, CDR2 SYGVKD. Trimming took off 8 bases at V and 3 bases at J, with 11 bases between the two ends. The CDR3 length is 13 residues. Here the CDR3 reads CAIQGIGGNTIYF. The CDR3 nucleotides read TGTGCCATCCAGGGGATAGGTGGAAACACCATATATTTT.

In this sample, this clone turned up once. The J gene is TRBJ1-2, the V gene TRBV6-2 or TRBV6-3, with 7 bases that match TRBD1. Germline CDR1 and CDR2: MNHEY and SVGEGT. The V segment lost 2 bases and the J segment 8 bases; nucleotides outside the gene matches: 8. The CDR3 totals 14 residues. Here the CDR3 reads CASSYERGRGGYTF. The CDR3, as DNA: TGTGCCAGCAGTTACGAGAGGGGGCGCGGAGGCTACACCTTC.

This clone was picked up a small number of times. CDR3 sequence: CASSEDGTTDTQYF. CDR3 bases: TGTGCCAGCAGTGAAGATGGGACTACAGATACGCAGTATTTT. The chain combines TRBV6-4 with TRBJ2-3; possibly TRBD2 for D (6 bases). The V end was cut by 3 bases, the J end by 3 bases, with 10 bases between. The CDR3 sequence is 14 residues long. Per the germline V gene, CDR1 is MRHNA and CDR2 is SNTAGT.

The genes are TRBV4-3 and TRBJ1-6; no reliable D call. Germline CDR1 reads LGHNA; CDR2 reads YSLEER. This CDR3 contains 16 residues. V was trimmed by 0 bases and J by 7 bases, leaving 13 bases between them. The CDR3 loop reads CASSQDLSGGNSPLHF. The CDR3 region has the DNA TGCGCCAGCAGCCAAGATCTATCCGGAGGGAATTCACCCCTCCACTTT.

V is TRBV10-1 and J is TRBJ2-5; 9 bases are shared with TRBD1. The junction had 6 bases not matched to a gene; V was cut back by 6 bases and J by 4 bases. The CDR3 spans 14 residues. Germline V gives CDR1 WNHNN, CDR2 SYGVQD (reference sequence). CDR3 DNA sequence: TGCGCCAGCAGCTCCGGGACAGGGACAGAGACCCAGTACTTC. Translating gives CASSSGTGTETQYF.

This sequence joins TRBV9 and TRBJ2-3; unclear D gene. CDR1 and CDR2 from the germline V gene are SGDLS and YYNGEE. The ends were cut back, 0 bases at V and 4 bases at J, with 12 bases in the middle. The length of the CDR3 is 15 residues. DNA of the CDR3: TGTGCCAGCAGCGTAGTAGGTGGTTTCGCAGATACGCAGTATTTT. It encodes CASSVVGGFADTQYF.

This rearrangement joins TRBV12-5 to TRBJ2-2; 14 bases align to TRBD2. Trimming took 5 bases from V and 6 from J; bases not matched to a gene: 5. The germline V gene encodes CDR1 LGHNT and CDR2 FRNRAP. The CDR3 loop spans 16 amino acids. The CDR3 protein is CASGARLAGGPGELFF. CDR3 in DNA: TGTGCTAGTGGTGCCCGACTAGCGGGGGGGCCCGGGGAGCTGTTTTTT.

The CDR3 sequence: CASSTRDSNYGYTF. CDR3 coding DNA: TGTGCCAGCAGCACCCGGGACAGCAACTATGGCTACACCTTC. V gene TRBV5-5 combines with J gene TRBJ1-2; 7 bases agree with TRBD1. Looked up from germline, CDR1 is SGHKS and CDR2 is YYEKEE (reference sequence). The CDR3 loop spans 14 amino acids. V shed 4 bases, J shed 2 bases, and the junction held 5 bases outside the gene matches.

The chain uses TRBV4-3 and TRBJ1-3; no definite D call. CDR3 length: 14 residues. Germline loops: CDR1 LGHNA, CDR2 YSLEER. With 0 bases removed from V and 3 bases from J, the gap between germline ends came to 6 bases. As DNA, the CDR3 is TGCGCCAGCAGCCAAGATCTGCTTGGAAACACCATATATTTT. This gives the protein CASSQDLLGNTIYF.

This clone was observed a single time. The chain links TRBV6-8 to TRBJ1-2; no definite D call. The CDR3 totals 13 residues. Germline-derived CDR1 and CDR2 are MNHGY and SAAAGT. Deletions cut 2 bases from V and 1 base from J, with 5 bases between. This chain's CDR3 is CASSYTHNYGYTF. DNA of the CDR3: TGTGCCAGCAGTTACACCCATAACTATGGCTACACCTTC.

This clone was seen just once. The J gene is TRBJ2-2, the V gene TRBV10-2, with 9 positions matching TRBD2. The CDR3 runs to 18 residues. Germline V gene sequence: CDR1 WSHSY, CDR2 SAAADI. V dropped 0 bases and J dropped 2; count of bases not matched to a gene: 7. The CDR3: CASSESSGGSLNTGELFF. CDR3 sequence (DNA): TGCGCCAGCAGTGAGTCGAGCGGGGGGTCACTCAACACCGGGGAGCTGTTTTTT.

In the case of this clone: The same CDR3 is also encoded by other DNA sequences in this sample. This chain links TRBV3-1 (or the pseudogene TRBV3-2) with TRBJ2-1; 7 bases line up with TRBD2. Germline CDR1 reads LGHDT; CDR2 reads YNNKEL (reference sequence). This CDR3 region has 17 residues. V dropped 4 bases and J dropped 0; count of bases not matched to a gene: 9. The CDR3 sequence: CASSREGPYSSYNEQFF. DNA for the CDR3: TGTGCCAGCAGCCGGGAGGGCCCATATAGCTCCTACAATGAGCAGTTCTTC.

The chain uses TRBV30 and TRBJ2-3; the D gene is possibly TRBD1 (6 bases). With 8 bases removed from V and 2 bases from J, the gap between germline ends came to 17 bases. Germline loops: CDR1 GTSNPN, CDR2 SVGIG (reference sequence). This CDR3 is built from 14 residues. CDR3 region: CAILRTVVTDTQYF. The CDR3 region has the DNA TGTGCCATCTTAAGGACAGTAGTCACAGATACGCAGTATTTT.

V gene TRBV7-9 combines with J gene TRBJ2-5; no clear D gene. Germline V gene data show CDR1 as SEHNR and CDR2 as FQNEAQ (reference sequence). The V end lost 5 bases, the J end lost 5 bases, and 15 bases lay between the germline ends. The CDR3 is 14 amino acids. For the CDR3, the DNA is TGTGCCAGCAGCCAGAGCCGGAGAGGCGAGACCCAGTACTTC. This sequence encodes CASSQSRRGETQYF. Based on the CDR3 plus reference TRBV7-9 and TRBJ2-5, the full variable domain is DTGVSQNPRHKITKRGQNVTFRCDPISEHNRLYWYRQTLGQGPEFLTYFQNEAQLEKSRLLSDRFSAERPKGSFSTLEIQRTEQGDSAMYLCASSQSRRGETQYFGPGTRLLVL.

DNA for the CDR3: TGTGCCAGCACTGTGACAGGGTCCATAGAGACCCAGTACTTC. This sequence encodes CASTVTGSIETQYF. The gene calls are TRBV6-5 and TRBJ2-5; 7 nucleotides agree with TRBD1. Germline trimming cut 7 bases from V and 4 bases from J; bases unmatched to any gene: 9. Germline V gives CDR1 MNHEY, CDR2 SVGAGI. This CDR3 is built from 14 residues.

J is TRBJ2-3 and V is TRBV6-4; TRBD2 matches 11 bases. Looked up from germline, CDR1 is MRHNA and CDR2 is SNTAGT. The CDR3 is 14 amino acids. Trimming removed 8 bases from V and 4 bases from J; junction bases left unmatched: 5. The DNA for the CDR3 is TGTGCCAGCTCGATGACTAGCGGGGCAGATACGCAGTATTTT. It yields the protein CASSMTSGADTQYF.

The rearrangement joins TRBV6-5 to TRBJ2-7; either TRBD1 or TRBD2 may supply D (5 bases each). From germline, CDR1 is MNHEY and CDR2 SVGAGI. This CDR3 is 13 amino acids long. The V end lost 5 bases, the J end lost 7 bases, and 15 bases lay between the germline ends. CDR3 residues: CASSPGASWEQYF. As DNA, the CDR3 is TGTGCCAGCAGTCCCGGGGCTTCCTGGGAGCAGTACTTC.

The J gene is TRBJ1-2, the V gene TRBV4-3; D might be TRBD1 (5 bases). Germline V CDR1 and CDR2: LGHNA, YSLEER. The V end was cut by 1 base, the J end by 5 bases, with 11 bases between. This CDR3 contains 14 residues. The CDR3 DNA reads TGCGCCAGCAGCCAAGTGGAGGAGGGGTATGGCTACACCTTC. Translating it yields CASSQVEEGYGYTF.

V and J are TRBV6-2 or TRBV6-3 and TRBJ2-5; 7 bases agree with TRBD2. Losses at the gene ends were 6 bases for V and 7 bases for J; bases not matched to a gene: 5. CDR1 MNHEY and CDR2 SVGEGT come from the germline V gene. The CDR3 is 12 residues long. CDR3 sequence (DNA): TGTGCCAGCAGCCCGGGGGGTGGGACCCAGTACTTC. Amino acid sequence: CASSPGGGTQYF.

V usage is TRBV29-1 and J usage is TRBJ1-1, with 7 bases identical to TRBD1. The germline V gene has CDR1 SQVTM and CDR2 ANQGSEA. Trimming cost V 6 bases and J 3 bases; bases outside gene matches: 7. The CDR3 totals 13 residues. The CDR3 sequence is CSVRQGDYTEAFF. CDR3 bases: TGCAGCGTAAGACAGGGAGATTACACTGAAGCTTTCTTT.

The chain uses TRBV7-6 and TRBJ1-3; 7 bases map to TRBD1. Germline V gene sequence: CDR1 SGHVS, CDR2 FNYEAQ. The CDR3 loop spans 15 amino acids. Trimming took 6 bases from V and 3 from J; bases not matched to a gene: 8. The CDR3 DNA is TGTGCCAGCAGTCCGACAGGGAGTATTGGAAACACCATATATTTT. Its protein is CASSPTGSIGNTIYF.

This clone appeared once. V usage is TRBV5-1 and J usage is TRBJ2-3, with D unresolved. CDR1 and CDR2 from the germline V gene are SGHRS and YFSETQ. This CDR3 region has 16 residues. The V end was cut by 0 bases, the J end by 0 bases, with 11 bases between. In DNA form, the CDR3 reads TGCGCCAGCAGCTTGGCCGTGGCCTTGAGCACAGATACGCAGTATTTT. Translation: CASSLAVALSTDTQYF.

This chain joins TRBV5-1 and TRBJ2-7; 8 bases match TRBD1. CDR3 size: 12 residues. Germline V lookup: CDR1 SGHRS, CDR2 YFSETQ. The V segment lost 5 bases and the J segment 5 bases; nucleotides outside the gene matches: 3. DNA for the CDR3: TGCGCCAGCAGTGGGACAGGACACGAGCAGTACTTC. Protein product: CASSGTGHEQYF.

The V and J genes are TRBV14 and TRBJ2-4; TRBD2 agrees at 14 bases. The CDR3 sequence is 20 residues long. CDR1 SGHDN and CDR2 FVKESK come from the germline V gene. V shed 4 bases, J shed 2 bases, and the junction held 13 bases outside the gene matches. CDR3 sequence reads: CASSRGLAGATHGSKNIQYF. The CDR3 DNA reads TGTGCCAGCAGCCGGGGACTAGCGGGGGCCACTCACGGGTCCAAAAACATTCAGTACTTC. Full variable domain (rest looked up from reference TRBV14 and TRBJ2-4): EAGVTQFPSHSVIEKGQTVTLRCDPISGHDNLYWYRRVMGKEIKFLLHFVKESKQDESGMPNNRFLAERTGGTYSTLKVQPAELEDSGVYFCASSRGLAGATHGSKNIQYFGAGTRLSVL.

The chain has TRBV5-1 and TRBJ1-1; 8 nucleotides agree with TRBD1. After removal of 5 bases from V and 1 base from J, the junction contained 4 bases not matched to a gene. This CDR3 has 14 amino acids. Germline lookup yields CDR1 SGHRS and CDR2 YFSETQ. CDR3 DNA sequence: TGCGCCAGCAGTTCCGGACAGGGGAACACTGAAGCTTTCTTT. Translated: CASSSGQGNTEAFF.

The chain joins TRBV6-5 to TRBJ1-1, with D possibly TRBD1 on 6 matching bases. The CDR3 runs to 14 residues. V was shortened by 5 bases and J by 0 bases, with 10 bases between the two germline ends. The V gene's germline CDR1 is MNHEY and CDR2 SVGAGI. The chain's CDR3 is CASSTGYMNTEAFF. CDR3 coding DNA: TGTGCCAGCAGTACAGGGTACATGAACACTGAAGCTTTCTTT.

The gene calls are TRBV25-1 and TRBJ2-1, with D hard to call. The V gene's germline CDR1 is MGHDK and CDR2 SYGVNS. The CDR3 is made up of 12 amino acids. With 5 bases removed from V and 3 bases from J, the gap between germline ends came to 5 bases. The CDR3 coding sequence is TGTGCCAGCAGTCTAGACTACAATGAGCAGTTCTTC. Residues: CASSLDYNEQFF. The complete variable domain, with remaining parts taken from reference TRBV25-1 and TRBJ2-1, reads EADIYQTPRYLVIGTGKKITLECSQTMGHDKMYWYQQDPGMELHLIHYSYGVNSTEKGDLSSESTVSRIRTEHFPLTLESARPSHTSQYLCASSLDYNEQFFGPGTRLTVL.